The 27 T cell receptor beta chains below all came from one sample that was sequenced in a study of CXCR3-negative and CXCR3-positive naive CD8 T cells. Study-level points and caveats: TRB CDR3 hydrophobicity was greater in CXCR3-positive naive cells than in CXCR3-negative naive cells.

Their target antigens are unknown. cDNA libraries for TRB were generated by 5' RACE incorporating UMI labels. TCRdb re-analyzed the 5' RACE reads; it lists each CDR3 protein once, without DNA. The data include tens of thousands of distinct CDR3 sequences; the top ten clones carry around 0.82%. Material for sequencing was naive CXCR3+ CD8+ T cells from blood. Subset in this sample: CD45RO-CCR7+CD27+CD95- naive CD8+ T cells expressing CXCR3 (TNR3+). The receptors shown here come from a human donor in good health. Some clones in this sample may be carry-over from other donors' samples.

The chain has TRBV3-1 and TRBJ1-1. In germline, CDR1 is LGHDT, CDR2 YNNKEL (reference sequence). This CDR3 has 14 amino acids. CDR3 amino acids: CASSHWEGRAEAFF. The full variable domain, rest sourced from reference TRBV3-1 and TRBJ1-1, is DTAVSQTPKYLVTQMGNDKSIKCEQNLGHDTMYWYKQDSKKFLKIMFSYNNKELIINETVPNRFSPKSPDKAHLNLHINSLELGDSAVYFCASSHWEGRAEAFFGQGTRLTVV.

V and J are TRBV25-1 and TRBJ1-1. Germline lookup yields CDR1 MGHDK and CDR2 SYGVNS. The CDR3 runs to 13 residues. This chain's CDR3 is CASSEYGNTEAFF.

The chain recombines TRBV28 with TRBJ2-5; TCRdb outputs TRBD2, but without DNA this stays unchecked. The CDR3 is 17 residues long. Germline V gene lookup returns CDR1 MDHEN and CDR2 SYDVKM. The CDR3 sequence is CASSLVTSGGLEETQYF.

This chain joins TRBV15 and TRBJ2-5; TCRdb picks TRBD1, but there is no DNA to check that call. The germline gives CDR1 LNHNV, CDR2 YYDKDF (reference sequence). There are 15 residues in the CDR3. CDR3 residues: CATSFRISPRETQYF.

The chain joins TRBV29-1 to TRBJ2-1; TCRdb's assignment of TRBD2 cannot be checked, as there is no DNA. The germline gives CDR1 SQVTM, CDR2 ANQGSEA. The CDR3 spans 16 residues. Here the CDR3 reads CSVEGTGAGAYNEQFF.

The chain carries TRBV5-1 and TRBJ2-4; lacking DNA, the TRBD1 call made by TCRdb goes unchecked. Germline V gene data show CDR1 as SGHRS and CDR2 as YFSETQ. This CDR3 spans 15 amino acids. CDR3 loop: CASSQERGPANIQYF.

V is TRBV21-1 and J is TRBJ1-5. TRBV21-1 is a pseudogene. The CDR3 runs 16 residues. The CDR3 spells CASSITQIYSNQPQHF.

CDR3 protein: CASGLQGTGMSTGELFF. The V gene is TRBV12-5, the J gene TRBJ2-2; the D call of TRBD1 rests on TCRdb alone, since no DNA is present to check it. Germline CDR1 and CDR2: LGHNT and FRNRAP. CDR3 length equals 17 residues. Filled out from reference TRBV12-5 and TRBJ2-2, the complete variable domain reads DARVTQTPRHKVTEMGQEVTMRCQPILGHNTVFWYRQTMMQGLELLAYFRNRAPLDDSGMPKDRFSAEMPDATLATLKIQPSEPRDSAVYFCASGLQGTGMSTGELFFGEGSRLTVL.

This CDR3 reads CSARDRGVHYEQYF. This chain joins TRBV20-1 and TRBJ2-7; TCRdb names TRBD1, which stays unverified in the absence of DNA. The germline V gene encodes CDR1 DFQATT and CDR2 SNEGSKA (reference sequence). The CDR3 totals 14 residues.

The gene calls are TRBV7-9 and TRBJ1-2. This CDR3 spans 15 amino acids. Germline V lookup: CDR1 SEHNR, CDR2 FQNEAQ (reference sequence). CDR3 loop: CASSTQILANYGYTF.

The genes are TRBV7-9 and TRBJ2-7; absent DNA, TCRdb's TRBD1 call cannot be checked. The CDR3 covers 12 residues. Germline V gene lookup returns CDR1 SEHNR and CDR2 FQNEAQ (reference sequence). The CDR3 protein is CASSRGVDEHYF.

The chain combines TRBV3-1 with TRBJ2-5; TCRdb selects TRBD2, and the lack of DNA leaves this call unchecked. The CDR3 spans 14 residues. Per germline, CDR1 LGHDT and CDR2 YNNKEL (reference sequence). CDR3: CASSQTSEVETQYF.

The chain employs TRBV7-9 and TRBJ2-1; TCRdb returns TRBD2, unconfirmable since there is no DNA. Germline CDR1 SEHNR, CDR2 FQNEAQ (reference sequence). The CDR3 has 16 residues. CDR3 region: CASSQRSGGAPDEQFF.

The chain uses TRBV12-3 or TRBV12-4 and TRBJ2-1; the D call from TCRdb, TRBD1, cannot be confirmed without DNA. The CDR3 is 13 amino acids. CDR3 protein: CASSFLQGNEQFF.

The V call is TRBV29-1, the J call TRBJ2-1; absent DNA, TCRdb's TRBD2 call cannot be checked. CDR1 is SQVTM and CDR2 is ANQGSEA in the germline V gene. The CDR3 has 14 residues. The chain's CDR3 is CSVDRTSAENEQFF.

V and J are TRBV27 and TRBJ2-1; TCRdb gives TRBD2 as the D gene, but with no DNA this cannot be confirmed. The CDR3 has 16 residues. Looked up from germline, CDR1 is MNHEY and CDR2 is SMNVEV (reference sequence). The CDR3 spells CASSLIGLAGNNEQFF.

The chain couples TRBV20-1 to TRBJ1-2; TCRdb's D call of TRBD1 is untestable without DNA. The CDR3 sequence is 14 residues long. Per germline, CDR1 DFQATT and CDR2 SNEGSKA (reference sequence). The CDR3 loop is CSASRPRGHYGYTF.

The gene calls are TRBV28 and TRBJ2-5; TCRdb names TRBD1, which stays unverified in the absence of DNA. In germline, CDR1 is MDHEN, CDR2 SYDVKM. The CDR3 runs to 14 residues. Here the CDR3 reads CASSPRVGWETQYF. The full variable domain, with the rest looked up from reference TRBV28 and TRBJ2-5, is DVKVTQSSRYLVKRTGEKVFLECVQDMDHENMFWYRQDPGLGLRLIYFSYDVKMKEKGDIPEGYSVSREKKERFSLILESASTNQTSMYLCASSPRVGWETQYFGPGTRLLVL.

This chain joins TRBV7-3 and TRBJ2-1; TCRdb gives TRBD1 as the D gene, but with no DNA this cannot be confirmed. CDR1 and CDR2 from the germline V gene are SGHTA and FQGTGA. The CDR3 is made up of 14 amino acids. The CDR3 loop reads CASSNGQGTNEQFF. The entire variable domain, with the rest obtained from reference TRBV7-3 and TRBJ2-1, is as follows: GAGVSQTPSNKVTEKGKYVELRCDPISGHTALYWYRQSLGQGPEFLIYFQGTGAADDSGLPNDRFFAVRPEGSVSTLKIQRTERGDSAVYLCASSNGQGTNEQFFGPGTRLTVL.

Here the CDR3 reads CSARRRTRPTYEQYF. This rearrangement joins TRBV20-1 to TRBJ2-7; there is no DNA to check the TCRdb D call of TRBD2. Looked up from germline, CDR1 is DFQATT and CDR2 is SNEGSKA (reference sequence). CDR3 length equals 15 residues.

The chain employs TRBV19 and TRBJ1-6; TCRdb's D call, TRBD1, is unchecked because there is no DNA. The length of the CDR3 is 16 residues. The germline V gene has CDR1 LNHDA and CDR2 SQIVND (reference sequence). CDR3: CASSIRATESNSPLHF.

The chain links TRBV29-1 to TRBJ1-2. The CDR3 sequence is 13 residues long. The germline V gene has CDR1 SQVTM and CDR2 ANQGSEA. CDR3 sequence reads: CSVGGSANYGYTF.

The chain uses TRBV21-1 and TRBJ2-1; without DNA, the TCRdb call of TRBD2 cannot be checked. TRBV21-1 is marked as a pseudogene. The CDR3 has 19 residues. The CDR3 loop reads CASSKKWRLADSSYNEQFF.

The chain couples TRBV28 to TRBJ2-3; the D call from TCRdb, TRBD1, cannot be confirmed without DNA. Germline V CDR1 and CDR2: MDHEN, SYDVKM. The CDR3 has 15 amino acids. This chain's CDR3 is CASSPEAGGTDTQYF.

V is TRBV5-1 and J is TRBJ2-1; absent DNA, TCRdb's TRBD2 call cannot be checked. Germline lookup yields CDR1 SGHRS and CDR2 YFSETQ. The CDR3 length is 15 residues. CDR3: CASSIGTSGAHEQFF.

V is TRBV7-8 and J is TRBJ1-5; the D call from TCRdb, TRBD1, cannot be confirmed without DNA. This CDR3 contains 12 residues. Germline CDR1 reads SGHVS; CDR2 reads FQNEAQ. The CDR3 is CASSLEGNAQHF. Based on the CDR3 plus reference TRBV7-8 and TRBJ1-5, the full variable domain is GAGVSQSPRYKVAKRGQDVALRCDPISGHVSLFWYQQALGQGPEFLTYFQNEAQLDKSGLPSDRFFAERPEGSVSTLKIQRTQQEDSAVYLCASSLEGNAQHFGDGTRLSIL.

This sequence joins TRBV27 and TRBJ2-1; absent DNA, TCRdb's TRBD2 call cannot be checked. The CDR3 spans 14 residues. Germline CDR1 MNHEY, CDR2 SMNVEV (reference sequence). The CDR3 loop is CASSLTSGYNEQFF.